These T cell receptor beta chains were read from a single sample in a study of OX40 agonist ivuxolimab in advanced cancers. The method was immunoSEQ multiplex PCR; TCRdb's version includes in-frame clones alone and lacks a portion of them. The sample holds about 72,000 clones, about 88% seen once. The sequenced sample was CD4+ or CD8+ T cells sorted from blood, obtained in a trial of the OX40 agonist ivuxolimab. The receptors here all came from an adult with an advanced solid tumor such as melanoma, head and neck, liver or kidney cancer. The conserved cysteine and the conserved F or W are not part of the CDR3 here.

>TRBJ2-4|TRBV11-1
ANHMRKHIQY
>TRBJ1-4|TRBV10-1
ASSESRLDGDEKLF
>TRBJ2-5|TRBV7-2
ASSLVRGPGETQY
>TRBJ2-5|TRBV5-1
ASSLTGERGETQY
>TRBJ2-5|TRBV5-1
ASSYLAGDPETQY
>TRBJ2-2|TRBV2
ASKIGEGSGELF
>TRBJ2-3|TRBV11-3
ASSPRAGLPPDTQY
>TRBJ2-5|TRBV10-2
ASKSGGGETQY
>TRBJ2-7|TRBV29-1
SGSAGTVREQY
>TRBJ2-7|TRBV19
ASSKGVEYEQY
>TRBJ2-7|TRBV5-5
ASRGRGGLAGVGSYEQY
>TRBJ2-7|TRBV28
ASHGGRSYEQY
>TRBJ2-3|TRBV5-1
ASSYHSGTDTQY
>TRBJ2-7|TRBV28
ASIAGGIYEQY
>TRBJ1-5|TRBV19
ASSGTGGNQPQH
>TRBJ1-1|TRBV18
ASSRVRDRGGNTEAF
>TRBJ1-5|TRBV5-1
ASSLGHPPEGNQPQH
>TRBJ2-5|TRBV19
ATTKAGQETQY
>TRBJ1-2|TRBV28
ASSLGAGLLGYT
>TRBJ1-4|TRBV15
ATSRDLAGRNEKLF
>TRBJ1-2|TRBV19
ASQGEEWYGYT
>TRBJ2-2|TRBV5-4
ASSFDAGYTGELF
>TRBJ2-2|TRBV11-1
ASRGGTTGELF
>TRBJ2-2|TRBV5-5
ASASWADTGELF
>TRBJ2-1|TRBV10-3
AISQIGNEQF
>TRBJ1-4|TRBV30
ATEGDNEKLF
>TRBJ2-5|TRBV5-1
ASSLVGRAETQY
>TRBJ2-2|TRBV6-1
ASSEWDFNTGELF
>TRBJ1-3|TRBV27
ASKGFRGNTIY
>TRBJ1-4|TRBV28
ASSLPGGGEKLF
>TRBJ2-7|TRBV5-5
ASSLDAGKTYEQY
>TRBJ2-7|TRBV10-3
AIRRDGDYEQY
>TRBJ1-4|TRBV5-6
ASSLIGRGSEKLF
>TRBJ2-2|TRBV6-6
ASRGQGSTGELL
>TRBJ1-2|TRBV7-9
ASQGAGNYGYT
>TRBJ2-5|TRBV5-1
ASHTGTGEETQY
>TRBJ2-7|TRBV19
ASSIDHMVWDEQY
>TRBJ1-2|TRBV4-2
ASSLTNQGSLNYGYT
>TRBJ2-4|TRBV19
ASSIVGGTSAKNIQY
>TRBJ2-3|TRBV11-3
ASSLGVTTDTQY
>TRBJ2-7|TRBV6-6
ASSYRGRDYEQY
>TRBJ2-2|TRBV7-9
ASSSWTGVIGELF
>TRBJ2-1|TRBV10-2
ASTRGDTYNEQF
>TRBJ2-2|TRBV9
ASSVVPLWQGIGELF
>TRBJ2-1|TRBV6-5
ASSYSSGGYNEQF